The sequence of this T cell receptor beta chain was determined in a study of technical replicates of blood from a handful of donors. With 0 bases removed from V and 7 bases from J, the gap between germline ends came to 18 bases. This CDR3 has 16 residues. The germline V gene encodes CDR1 LNHNV and CDR2 YYDKDF (reference sequence). Sequenced by immunoSEQ multiplex PCR; TCRdb stores in-frame clones only, minus some. The top ten hold 4.2% of the sample, which has some 56,000 clones, roughly 93% seen once. This TCR came from a human donor in good health. Some clones in this sample may be carry-over from other donors' samples. Sequences were obtained from PBMCs. This chain uses TRBV15 with TRBJ1-1, with unresolved D. The CDR3 reads CATSRDYPFPGYEAFF. The CDR3 DNA is TGTGCCACCAGCAGAGATTATCCATTTCCCGGGTATGAAGCTTTCTTT.